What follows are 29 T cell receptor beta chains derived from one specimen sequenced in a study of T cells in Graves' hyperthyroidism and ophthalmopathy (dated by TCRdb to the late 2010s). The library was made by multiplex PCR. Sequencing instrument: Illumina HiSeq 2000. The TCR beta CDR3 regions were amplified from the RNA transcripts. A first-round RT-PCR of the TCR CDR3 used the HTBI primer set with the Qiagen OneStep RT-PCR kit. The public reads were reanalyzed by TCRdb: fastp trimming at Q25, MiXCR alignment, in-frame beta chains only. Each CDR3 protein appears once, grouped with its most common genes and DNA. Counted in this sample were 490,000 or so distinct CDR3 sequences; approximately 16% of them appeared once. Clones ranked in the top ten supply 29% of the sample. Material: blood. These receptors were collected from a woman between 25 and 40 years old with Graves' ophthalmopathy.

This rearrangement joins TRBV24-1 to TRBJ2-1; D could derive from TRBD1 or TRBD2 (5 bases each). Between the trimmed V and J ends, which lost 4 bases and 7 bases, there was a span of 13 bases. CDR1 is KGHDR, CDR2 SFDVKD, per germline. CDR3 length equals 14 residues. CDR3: CATSDSDWGNEQFF. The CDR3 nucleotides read TGTGCCACCAGTGACTCCGACTGGGGGAATGAGCAGTTCTTC.

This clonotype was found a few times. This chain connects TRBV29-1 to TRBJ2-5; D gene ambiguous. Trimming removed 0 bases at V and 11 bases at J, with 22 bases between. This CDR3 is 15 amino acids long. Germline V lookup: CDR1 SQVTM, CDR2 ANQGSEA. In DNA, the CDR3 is TGCAGCGTTGAAGATCGACACGGCCGGCTGAAGGTTCAGTACTTC. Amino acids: CSVEDRHGRLKVQYF.

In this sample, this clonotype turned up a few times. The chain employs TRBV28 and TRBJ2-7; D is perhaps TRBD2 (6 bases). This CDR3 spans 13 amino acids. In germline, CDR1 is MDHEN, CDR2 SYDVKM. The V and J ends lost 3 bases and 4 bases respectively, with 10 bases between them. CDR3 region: CASSFVGTYEQYF. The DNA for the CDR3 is TGTGCCAGCAGTTTTGTCGGGACTTACGAGCAGTACTTC.

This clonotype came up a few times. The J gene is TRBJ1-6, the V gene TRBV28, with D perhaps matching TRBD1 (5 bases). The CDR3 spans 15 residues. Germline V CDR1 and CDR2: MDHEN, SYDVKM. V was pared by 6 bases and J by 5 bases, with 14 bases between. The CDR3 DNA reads TGTGCCAGCAGACCCCGACAGACAGATAATTCACCCCTCCACTTT. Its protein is CASRPRQTDNSPLHF.

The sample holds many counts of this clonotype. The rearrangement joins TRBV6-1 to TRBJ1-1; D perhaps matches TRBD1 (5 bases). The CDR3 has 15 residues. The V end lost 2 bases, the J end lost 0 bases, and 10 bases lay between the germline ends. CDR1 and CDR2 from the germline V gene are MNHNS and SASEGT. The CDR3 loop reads CASSELGDLNTEAFF. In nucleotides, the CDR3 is TGTGCCAGCAGTGAACTGGGGGACCTGAACACTGAAGCTTTCTTT.

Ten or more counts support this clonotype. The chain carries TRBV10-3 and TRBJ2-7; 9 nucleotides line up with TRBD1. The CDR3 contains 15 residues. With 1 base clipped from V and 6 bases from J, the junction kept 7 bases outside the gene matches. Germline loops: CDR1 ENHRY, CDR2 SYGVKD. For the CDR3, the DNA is TGTGCCATCAGTGAGTTAGGGGGACAGGGTATCGAGCAGTACTTC. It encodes CAISELGGQGIEQYF.

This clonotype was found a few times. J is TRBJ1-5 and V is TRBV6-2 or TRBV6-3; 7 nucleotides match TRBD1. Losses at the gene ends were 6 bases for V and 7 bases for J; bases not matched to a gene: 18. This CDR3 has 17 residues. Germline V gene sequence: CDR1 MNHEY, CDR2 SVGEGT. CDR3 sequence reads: CASSSDLDRVSPQPQHF. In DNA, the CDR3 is TGTGCCAGCAGCTCTGACCTCGACAGGGTTTCCCCCCAGCCCCAGCATTTT.

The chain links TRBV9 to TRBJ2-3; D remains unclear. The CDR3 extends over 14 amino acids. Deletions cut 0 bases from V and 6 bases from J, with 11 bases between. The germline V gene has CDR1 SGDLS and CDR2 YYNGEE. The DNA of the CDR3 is TGTGCCAGCAGCGTAGTGGGTCAAGACGATACGCAGTATTTT. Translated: CASSVVGQDDTQYF.

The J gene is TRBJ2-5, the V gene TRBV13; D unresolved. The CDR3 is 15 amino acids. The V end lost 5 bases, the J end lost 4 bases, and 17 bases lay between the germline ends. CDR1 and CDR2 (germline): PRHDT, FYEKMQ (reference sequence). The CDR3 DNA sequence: TGTGCCAGCAGCCTCCGGACCCAACGTGGAGAGACCCAGTACTTC. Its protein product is CASSLRTQRGETQYF.

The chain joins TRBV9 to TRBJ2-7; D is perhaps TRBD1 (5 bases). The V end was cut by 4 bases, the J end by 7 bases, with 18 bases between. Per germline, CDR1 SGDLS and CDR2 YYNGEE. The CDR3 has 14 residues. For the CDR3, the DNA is TGTGCCAGCAGCCTCCGACAGTGGGGTTCGGAGCAGTACTTC. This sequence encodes CASSLRQWGSEQYF.

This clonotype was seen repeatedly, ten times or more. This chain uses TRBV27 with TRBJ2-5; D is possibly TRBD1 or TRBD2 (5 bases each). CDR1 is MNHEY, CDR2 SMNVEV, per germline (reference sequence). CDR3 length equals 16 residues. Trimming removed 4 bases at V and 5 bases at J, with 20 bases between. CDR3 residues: CASSSPLGLGTETQYF. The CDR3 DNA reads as TGTGCCAGCAGTTCCCCTTTGGGTTTGGGGACGGAGACCCAGTACTTC.

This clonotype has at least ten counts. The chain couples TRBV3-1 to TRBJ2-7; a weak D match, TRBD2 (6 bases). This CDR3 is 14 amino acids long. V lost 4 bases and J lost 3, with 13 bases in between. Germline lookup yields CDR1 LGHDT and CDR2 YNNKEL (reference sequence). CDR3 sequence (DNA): TGTGCCAGCAGCCCCGGGACTTTCCACTACGAGCAGTACTTC. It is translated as CASSPGTFHYEQYF.

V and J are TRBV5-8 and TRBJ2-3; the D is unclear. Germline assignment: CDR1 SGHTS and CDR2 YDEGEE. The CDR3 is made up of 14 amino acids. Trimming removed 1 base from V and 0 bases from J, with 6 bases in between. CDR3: CASSLLSSTDTQYF. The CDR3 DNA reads TGTGCCAGCAGCTTGCTTAGCAGCACAGATACGCAGTATTTT. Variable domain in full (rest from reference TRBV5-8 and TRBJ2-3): EAGVTQSPTHLIKTRGQQATLRCSPISGHTSVYWYQQALGLGLQFLLWYDEGEERNRGNFPPRFSGRQFPNYSSELNVNALELEDSALYLCASSLLSSTDTQYFGPGTRLTVL.

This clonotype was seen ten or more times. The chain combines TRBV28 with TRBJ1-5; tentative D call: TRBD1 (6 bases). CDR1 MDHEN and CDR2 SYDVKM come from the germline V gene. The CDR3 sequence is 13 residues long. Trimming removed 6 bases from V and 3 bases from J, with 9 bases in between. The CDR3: CASRTGFNQPQHF. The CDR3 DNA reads TGTGCCAGCAGGACAGGCTTCAATCAGCCCCAGCATTTT.

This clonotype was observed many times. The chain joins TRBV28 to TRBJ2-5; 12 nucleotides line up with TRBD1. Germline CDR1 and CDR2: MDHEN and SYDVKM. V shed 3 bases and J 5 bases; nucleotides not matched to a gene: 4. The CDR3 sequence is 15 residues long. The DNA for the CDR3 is TGTGCCAGCAGTTTGGGGACAGGGGGCCCCGAGACCCAGTACTTC. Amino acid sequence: CASSLGTGGPETQYF.

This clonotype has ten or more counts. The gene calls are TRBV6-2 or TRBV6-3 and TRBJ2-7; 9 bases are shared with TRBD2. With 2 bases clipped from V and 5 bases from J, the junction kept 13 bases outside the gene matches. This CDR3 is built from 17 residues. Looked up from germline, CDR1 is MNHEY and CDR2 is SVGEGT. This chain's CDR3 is CASSYLGVAGVTDEQYF. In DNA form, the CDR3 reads TGTGCCAGCAGTTACCTTGGCGTAGCGGGAGTGACGGACGAGCAGTACTTC.

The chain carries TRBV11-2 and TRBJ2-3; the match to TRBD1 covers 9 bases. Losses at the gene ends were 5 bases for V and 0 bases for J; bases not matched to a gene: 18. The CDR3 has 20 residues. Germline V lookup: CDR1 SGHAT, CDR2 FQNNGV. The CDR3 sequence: CASSRQRPGHGQGSTDTQYF. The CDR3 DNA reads TGTGCCAGCAGCCGTCAACGACCAGGGCATGGACAGGGGAGCACAGATACGCAGTATTTT.

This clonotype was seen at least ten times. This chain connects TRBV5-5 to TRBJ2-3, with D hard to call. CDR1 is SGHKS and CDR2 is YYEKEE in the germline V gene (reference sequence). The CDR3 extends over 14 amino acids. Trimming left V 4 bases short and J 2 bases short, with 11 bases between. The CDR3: CASSPHPLTDTQYF. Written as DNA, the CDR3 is TGTGCCAGCAGCCCCCACCCCCTCACAGATACGCAGTATTTT.

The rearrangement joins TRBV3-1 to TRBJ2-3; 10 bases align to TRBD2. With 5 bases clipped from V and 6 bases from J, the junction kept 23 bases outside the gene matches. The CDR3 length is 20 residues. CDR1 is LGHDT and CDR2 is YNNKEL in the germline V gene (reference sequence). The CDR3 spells CASSASLGLSSGSGRDTQYF. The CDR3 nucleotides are TGTGCCAGCAGCGCCTCCCTGGGTCTCTCTAGCGGGAGCGGAAGGGATACGCAGTATTTT.

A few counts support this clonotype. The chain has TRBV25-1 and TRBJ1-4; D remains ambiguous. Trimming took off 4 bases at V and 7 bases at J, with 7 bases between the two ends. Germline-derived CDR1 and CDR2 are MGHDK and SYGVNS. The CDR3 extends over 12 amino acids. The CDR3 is CASSGVGEKLFF. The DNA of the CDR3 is TGTGCCAGCAGTGGGGTGGGTGAAAAACTGTTTTTT.

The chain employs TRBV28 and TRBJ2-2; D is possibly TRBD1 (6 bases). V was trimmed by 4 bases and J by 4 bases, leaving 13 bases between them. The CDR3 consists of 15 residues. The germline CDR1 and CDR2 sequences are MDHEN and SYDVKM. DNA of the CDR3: TGTGCCAGCAGTTCCCTGGACAGAAGCACCGGGGAGCTGTTTTTT. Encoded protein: CASSSLDRSTGELFF.

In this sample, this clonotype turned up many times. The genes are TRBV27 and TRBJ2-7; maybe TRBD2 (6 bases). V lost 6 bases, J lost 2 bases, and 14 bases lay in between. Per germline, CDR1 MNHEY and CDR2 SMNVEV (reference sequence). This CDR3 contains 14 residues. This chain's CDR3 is CASSSWDSPYEQYF. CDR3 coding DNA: TGTGCCAGCAGCTCTTGGGACTCCCCCTACGAGCAGTACTTC.

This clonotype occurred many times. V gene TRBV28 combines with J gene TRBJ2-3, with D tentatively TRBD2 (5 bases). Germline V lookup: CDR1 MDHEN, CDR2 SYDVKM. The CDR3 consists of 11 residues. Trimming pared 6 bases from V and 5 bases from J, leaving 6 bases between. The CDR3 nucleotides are TGTGCCAGCAGAGAGGGAGATACGCAGTATTTT. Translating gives CASREGDTQYF.

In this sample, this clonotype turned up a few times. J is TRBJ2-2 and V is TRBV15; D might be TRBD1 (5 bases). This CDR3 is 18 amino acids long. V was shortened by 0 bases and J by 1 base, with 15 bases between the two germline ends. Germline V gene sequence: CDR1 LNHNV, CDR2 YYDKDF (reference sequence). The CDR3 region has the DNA TGTGCCACCAGCAGAGATTTTTGGCGGCAGGGGAACACCGGGGAGCTGTTTTTT. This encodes CATSRDFWRQGNTGELFF.

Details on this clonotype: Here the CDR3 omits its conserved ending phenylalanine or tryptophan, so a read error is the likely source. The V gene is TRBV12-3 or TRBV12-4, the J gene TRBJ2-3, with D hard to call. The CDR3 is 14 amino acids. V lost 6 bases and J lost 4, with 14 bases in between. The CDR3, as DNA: TGTGCCAGCAGGACCTTTTGGGATCCAGATACGCAGTATTCT. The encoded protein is CASRTFWDPDTQYS.

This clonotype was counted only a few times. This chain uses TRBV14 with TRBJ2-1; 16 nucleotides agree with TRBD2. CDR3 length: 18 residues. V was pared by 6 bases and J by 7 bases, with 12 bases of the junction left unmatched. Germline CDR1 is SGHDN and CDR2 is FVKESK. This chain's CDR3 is CASRGSGTSGRAGNEQFF. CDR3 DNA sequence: TGTGCCAGCAGAGGGTCGGGGACTAGCGGGAGGGCCGGGAATGAGCAGTTCTTC.

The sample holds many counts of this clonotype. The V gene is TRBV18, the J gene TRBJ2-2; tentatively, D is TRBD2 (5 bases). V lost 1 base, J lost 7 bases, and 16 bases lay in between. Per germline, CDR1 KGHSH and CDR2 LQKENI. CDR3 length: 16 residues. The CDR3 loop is CASSPQSRRALGELFF. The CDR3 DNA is TGTGCCAGCTCACCACAATCGCGGCGGGCCCTCGGGGAGCTGTTTTTT.

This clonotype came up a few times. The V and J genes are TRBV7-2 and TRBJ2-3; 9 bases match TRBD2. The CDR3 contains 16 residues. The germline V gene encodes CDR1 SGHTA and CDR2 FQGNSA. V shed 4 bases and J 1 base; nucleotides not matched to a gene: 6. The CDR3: CASSSRSGSGTDTQYF. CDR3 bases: TGTGCCAGCAGCTCACGTAGCGGGAGCGGCACAGATACGCAGTATTTT.

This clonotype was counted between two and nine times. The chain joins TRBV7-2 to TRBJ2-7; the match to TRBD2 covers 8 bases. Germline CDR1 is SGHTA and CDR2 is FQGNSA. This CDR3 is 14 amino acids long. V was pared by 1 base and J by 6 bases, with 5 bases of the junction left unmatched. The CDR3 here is CASSLGKAGVEQYF. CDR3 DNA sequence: TGTGCCAGCAGCTTAGGAAAAGCGGGAGTCGAGCAGTACTTC.